These 31 T cell receptor beta chains came from one sample sequenced in a study of T cell changes during pregnancy in multiple sclerosis (dated by TCRdb to about 2019). The method was the immunoSEQ multiplex PCR assay. In TCRdb, the immuneACCESS table is reduced to in-frame sequences with V and J assigned. These tables do not hold every clone; where another copy was compared, an unresolved V gene accounts for under half, and the others remain unexplained. The sample table shows under 70,000 clones, and 91% are seen once. Jointly, the top ten make up 1% to 1.5% of the sample. The sequencing here drew on peripheral blood, taken after pregnancy. The source is a female donor in good health, enrolled as a control in a pregnancy study.

The chain joins TRBV9 to TRBJ2-7, with TRBD1 matching over 8 bases. Per the germline V gene, CDR1 is SGDLS and CDR2 is YYNGEE. The CDR3 loop spans 15 amino acids. The V segment lost 1 base and the J segment 1 base; nucleotides outside the gene matches: 4. CDR3 DNA sequence: TGTGCCAGCAGCGTAAAGGGACAGGAGTCCTACGAGCAGTACTTC. Translating gives CASSVKGQESYEQYF.

CDR3 coding DNA: TGTGCCAGCAGCGCCGAACAGGGGAGCTCCTACGAGCAGTACTTC. It codes for CASSAEQGSSYEQYF. This chain uses TRBV9 with TRBJ2-7; 7 bases align to TRBD1. The CDR3 covers 15 residues. After removal of 3 bases from V and 0 bases from J, the junction contained 6 bases not matched to a gene. Germline CDR1 and CDR2: SGDLS and YYNGEE.

V is TRBV6-6 and J is TRBJ1-5, with 8 nucleotides matching TRBD1. In germline, CDR1 is MNHNY, CDR2 SVGAGI (reference sequence). This CDR3 is 14 amino acids long. With 6 bases clipped from V and 7 bases from J, the junction kept 8 bases outside the gene matches. The DNA of the CDR3 is TGTGCCAGCAGCCGTGGACAGGGCGGCCAGCCCCAGCATTTT. Amino acids: CASSRGQGGQPQHF.

This chain links TRBV4-2 with TRBJ2-7; the match to TRBD2 covers 13 bases. Looked up from germline, CDR1 is LGHNA and CDR2 is YNFKEQ. Trimming removed 6 bases from V and 3 bases from J; junction bases left unmatched: 2. The CDR3 is 14 amino acids. The CDR3 DNA sequence: TGTGCCAGCAGGACTAGCGGGGGGAGCTACGAGCAGTACTTC. This gives the protein CASRTSGGSYEQYF.

The chain links TRBV5-5 to TRBJ2-3; 9 positions agree with TRBD1. The CDR3 runs 17 residues. Germline values: CDR1 SGHKS, CDR2 YYEKEE (reference sequence). V lost 2 bases, J lost 4 bases, and 11 bases stayed unmatched. CDR3 sequence reads: CASSFLLRDRDSDTQYF. In DNA, the CDR3 is TGTGCCAGCAGCTTCTTACTCCGGGACAGGGATTCAGATACGCAGTATTTT.

Points on this clone: One end of the junction fails to match germline, which may point to a read error. The rearrangement links TRBV2 to TRBJ1-2, with 8 bases that match TRBD1. CDR1 is SNHLY, CDR2 FYNNEI, per germline. The CDR3 contains 14 residues. This CDR3 reads CASREDRGTYGYTF. CDR3 bases: TGTGCCAGCAGGGAAGACAGGGGCACGTATGGCTACACCTTC. The variable domain in full, with the rest retrieved from reference TRBV2 and TRBJ1-2, is EPEVTQTPSHQVTQMGQEVILRCVPISNHLYFYWYRQILGQKVEFLVSFYNNEISEKSEIFDDQFSVERPDGSNFTLKIRSTKLEDSAMYFCASREDRGTYGYTFGSGTRLTVV.

This clone was found a few times. The chain couples TRBV30 to TRBJ1-2; D unclear. V was clipped by 2 bases and J by 6 bases, with 7 bases between them. Germline lookup yields CDR1 GTSNPN and CDR2 SVGIG (reference sequence). The length of the CDR3 is 11 residues. The CDR3 protein is CAWSSRNGYTF. Written as DNA, the CDR3 is TGTGCCTGGAGTTCGAGGAATGGCTACACCTTC.

V gene TRBV18 combines with J gene TRBJ1-1; D is ambiguous. Germline assignment: CDR1 KGHSH and CDR2 LQKENI. Trimming shortened V by 1 base and J by 6 bases, and 15 bases separated the two germline ends. The CDR3 consists of 15 residues. CDR3 DNA sequence: TGTGCCAGCTCACCACGAGAGGCGCCGAGTGCTGAAGCTTTCTTT. Its translation: CASSPREAPSAEAFF.

This chain links TRBV6-5 with TRBJ2-3; TRBD2 might be the D (5 bases). Germline lookup yields CDR1 MNHEY and CDR2 SVGAGI. The CDR3 has 14 residues. V was cut by 5 bases and J by 3 bases, with 12 bases left in between. Here the CDR3 reads CASSRDGGTDTQYF. CDR3 in DNA: TGTGCCAGCAGTAGGGATGGAGGAACAGATACGCAGTATTTT.

The V and J genes are TRBV7-2 and TRBJ2-1; 8 bases are shared with TRBD2. The CDR3 totals 14 residues. With V trimmed by 6 bases and J by 9 bases, 10 bases remained unmatched. Per the germline V gene, CDR1 is SGHTA and CDR2 is FQGNSA. CDR3 loop: CASSRHRGGGEQFF. In DNA, the CDR3 is TGTGCCAGCAGTCGCCACCGGGGGGGAGGTGAGCAGTTCTTC.

V and J are TRBV5-1 and TRBJ2-6, with 8 bases lining up with TRBD1. V gave up 4 bases and J gave up 0 bases; unmatched junction bases: 12. Germline CDR1 reads SGHRS; CDR2 reads YFSETQ. The CDR3 loop spans 19 amino acids. The CDR3 DNA reads as TGCGCCAGCAGCCGCCGGGACAGGCCACTAATCTCTGGGGCCAACGTCCTGACTTTC. It translates to CASSRRDRPLISGANVLTF.

The table lists this clone with a count of one. The chain combines TRBV19 with TRBJ2-6, with 13 bases matching TRBD2. The CDR3 extends over 19 amino acids. The germline gives CDR1 LNHDA, CDR2 SQIVND (reference sequence). With 3 bases clipped from V and 2 bases from J, the junction kept 7 bases outside the gene matches. CDR3 amino acids: CASSILGLAGETGANVLTF. The CDR3, as DNA: TGTGCCAGTAGTATCCTTGGACTAGCGGGGGAAACTGGGGCCAACGTCCTGACTTTC.

The chain couples TRBV9 to TRBJ2-5; 10 bases line up with TRBD2. The ends lost 0 bases at V and 5 bases at J; junction bases unmatched: 13. The germline CDR1 and CDR2 sequences are SGDLS and YYNGEE. The CDR3 covers 18 residues. The CDR3 reads CASSVGASGGPGFETQYF. CDR3 sequence (DNA): TGTGCCAGCAGCGTAGGGGCTAGCGGGGGCCCGGGATTCGAGACCCAGTACTTC.

The chain combines TRBV9 with TRBJ1-6, with 7 bases aligning to TRBD1. CDR1 and CDR2 (germline): SGDLS, YYNGEE. This CDR3 is 19 amino acids long. V shed 4 bases and J 10 bases; nucleotides not matched to a gene: 23. The CDR3 region has the DNA TGTGCCAGCAGCCCGAGACAGGGTACCGTTACCCTCTTCCGGTCACCCCTCCACTTT. Its translation is CASSPRQGTVTLFRSPLHF.

This chain links TRBV4-3 with TRBJ2-3; 9 nucleotides line up with TRBD2. Germline loops: CDR1 LGHNA, CDR2 YSLEER. The CDR3 totals 17 residues. The V gene end was trimmed by 0 bases and the J gene end by 1 base; junction bases not matched to a gene: 5. CDR3 loop: CASSQDRASGGTDTQYF. The CDR3 nucleotides are TGCGCCAGCAGCCAAGATAGGGCTAGCGGGGGCACAGATACGCAGTATTTT.

The rearrangement uses TRBV4-2 and TRBJ1-5; D unclear. Per the germline V gene, CDR1 is LGHNA and CDR2 is YNFKEQ. The V and J ends lost 0 bases and 6 bases respectively, with 12 bases between them. CDR3 length: 15 residues. The CDR3 region has the DNA TGTGCCAGCAGCCAAGAGTATATGGGAGTTCAGCCCCAGCATTTT. This codes for CASSQEYMGVQPQHF.

V and J are TRBV9 and TRBJ2-3; D possibly corresponds to TRBD1 (5 bases). Trimming shortened V by 0 bases and J by 1 base, and 9 bases separated the two germline ends. CDR3 length equals 15 residues. In germline, CDR1 is SGDLS, CDR2 YYNGEE. CDR3 bases: TGTGCCAGCAGCGTAGGGGGCAGACGCACAGATACGCAGTATTTT. Translating gives CASSVGGRRTDTQYF. Variable domain in full (rest from reference TRBV9 and TRBJ2-3): DSGVTQTPKHLITATGQRVTLRCSPRSGDLSVYWYQQSLDQGLQFLIQYYNGEERAKGNILERFSAQQFPDLHSELNLSSLELGDSALYFCASSVGGRRTDTQYFGPGTRLTVL.

This clone has a handful of counts. J is TRBJ2-3 and V is TRBV30, with a possible D match to TRBD2 (5 bases). V lost 0 bases and J 2 bases, leaving 12 bases between the germline ends. The CDR3 is made up of 15 amino acids. CDR1 GTSNPN and CDR2 SVGIG come from the germline V gene (reference sequence). The CDR3, as DNA: TGTGCCTGGAGTGTAGGAGGAACTTACACAGATACGCAGTATTTT. Amino acids: CAWSVGGTYTDTQYF.

The chain has TRBV9 and TRBJ1-4; a weak D match, TRBD1 (6 bases). The V gene lost 3 bases and the J gene lost 2 bases, with 14 bases spanning the gap. The length of the CDR3 is 16 residues. The germline V gene encodes CDR1 SGDLS and CDR2 YYNGEE. The chain's CDR3 is CASSGPRGSTNEKLFF. The DNA for the CDR3 is TGTGCCAGCAGCGGACCCAGGGGCTCCACTAATGAAAAACTGTTTTTT.

J is TRBJ2-3 and V is TRBV9, with TRBD2 matching 9 bases. From germline, CDR1 is SGDLS and CDR2 YYNGEE. V lost 0 bases to trimming and J lost 6 bases; unmatched junction nucleotides: 5. This CDR3 comprises 15 residues. The CDR3: CASSVVGTSLDTQYF. DNA for the CDR3: TGTGCCAGCAGCGTAGTAGGGACTAGCTTGGATACGCAGTATTTT.

CDR3 DNA sequence: TGTGCCAGCAGTTACGACCGGGACAGGGCAAACACTGAAGCTTTCTTT. Its protein product is CASSYDRDRANTEAFF. The chain links TRBV6-6 to TRBJ1-1, with 9 positions matching TRBD1. CDR1 is MNHNY and CDR2 is SVGAGI in the germline V gene (reference sequence). V was pared by 2 bases and J by 2 bases, with 6 bases of the junction left unmatched. This CDR3 is 16 amino acids long.

CDR3 region: CASSQLGHVNEQFF. The CDR3 region has the DNA TGTGCCAGCAGCCAACTAGGCCACGTCAATGAGCAGTTCTTC. J is TRBJ2-1 and V is TRBV4-2; no firm D call. CDR3 length: 14 amino acids. Looked up from germline, CDR1 is LGHNA and CDR2 is YNFKEQ. V was pared by 2 bases and J by 6 bases, with 11 bases between.

The chain has TRBV2 and TRBJ2-1, with D perhaps matching TRBD2 (6 bases). CDR1 SNHLY and CDR2 FYNNEI come from the germline V gene. Trimming took off 4 bases at V and 7 bases at J, with 11 bases between the two ends. CDR3 length: 13 amino acids. CDR3 coding DNA: TGTGCCAGCAGTGTGGGACTGGTAAATGAGCAGTTCTTC. Its protein is CASSVGLVNEQFF.

The chain has TRBV7-2 and TRBJ2-7, with 8 bases fitting TRBD1. The length of the CDR3 is 15 residues. The V segment lost 5 bases and the J segment 5 bases; nucleotides outside the gene matches: 11. The germline CDR1 and CDR2 sequences are SGHTA and FQGNSA. The CDR3 loop is CASSIWTGKLDEQYF. CDR3 bases: TGTGCCAGCAGCATTTGGACAGGGAAATTAGACGAGCAGTACTTC.

The table lists this clone with a count of one. The chain uses TRBV9 and TRBJ2-5; 10 bases line up with TRBD2. This CDR3 is 15 amino acids long. V dropped 3 bases and J dropped 5; count of bases not matched to a gene: 7. In germline, CDR1 is SGDLS, CDR2 YYNGEE. CDR3 nucleotides: TGTGCCAGCAGCGCAAGCGGGGGGGCGTATGAGACCCAGTACTTC. Amino acids: CASSASGGAYETQYF.

The gene calls are TRBV30 and TRBJ1-1; 8 bases fit TRBD1. The junction had 5 bases not matched to a gene; V was cut back by 8 bases and J by 0 bases. The germline CDR1 and CDR2 sequences are GTSNPN and SVGIG (reference sequence). The CDR3 is 13 amino acids. The CDR3 is CARQGQMNTEAFF. In DNA form, the CDR3 reads TGTGCCCGACAGGGGCAGATGAACACTGAAGCTTTCTTT.

CDR3 amino acids: CASSQETGNTEAFF. The CDR3 DNA reads as TGCGCCAGCAGCCAAGAGACAGGGAACACTGAAGCTTTCTTT. The chain combines TRBV4-3 with TRBJ1-1; tentatively, D is TRBD1 (6 bases). The CDR3 extends over 14 amino acids. Trimming removed 0 bases at V and 1 base at J, with 6 bases between. Germline V gene sequence: CDR1 LGHNA, CDR2 YSLEER.

The chain employs TRBV10-3 and TRBJ1-1; 8 nucleotides line up with TRBD1. With 4 bases clipped from V and 7 bases from J, the junction kept 8 bases outside the gene matches. The CDR3 runs to 14 residues. Germline CDR1 ENHRY, CDR2 SYGVKD. Here the CDR3 reads CAISGPGTGIEAFF. The CDR3 nucleotides are TGTGCCATCAGTGGACCCGGGACAGGAATTGAAGCTTTCTTT.

J is TRBJ1-1 and V is TRBV2; TRBD1 matches 10 bases. Germline V gene data show CDR1 as SNHLY and CDR2 as FYNNEI. The V and J ends lost 9 bases and 0 bases, in that order; junction bases with no gene match: 7. The length of the CDR3 is 15 residues. The chain's CDR3 is CASHRDRGMNTEAFF. The CDR3 coding sequence is TGTGCCAGTCACCGGGACAGGGGCATGAACACTGAAGCTTTCTTT.

The chain is built from TRBV15 and TRBJ1-6; D unresolved. Germline CDR1 reads LNHNV; CDR2 reads YYDKDF (reference sequence). The ends were cut back, 1 base at V and 5 bases at J, with 6 bases in the middle. CDR3 length: 14 residues. The CDR3 loop is CATSRGQNNSPLHF. For the CDR3, the DNA is TGTGCCACCAGCAGAGGTCAGAATAATTCACCCCTCCACTTT.

The chain has TRBV30 and TRBJ2-7; D possibly corresponds to TRBD2 (6 bases). The CDR3 spans 14 residues. The germline gives CDR1 GTSNPN, CDR2 SVGIG (reference sequence). V lost 2 bases and J lost 2, with 13 bases in between. CDR3 nucleotide sequence: TGTGCCTGGAGTATCCGGGGGTTACCCTACGAGCAGTACTTC. Its protein product is CAWSIRGLPYEQYF. Based on the CDR3 plus reference TRBV30 and TRBJ2-7, the full variable domain is SQTIHQWPATLVQPVGSPLSLECTVEGTSNPNLYWYRQAAGRGLQLLFYSVGIGQISSEVPQNLSASRPQDRQFILSSKKLLLSDSGFYLCAWSIRGLPYEQYFGPGTRLTVT.